This TCR beta chain was identified in a study of OX40 agonist ivuxolimab in advanced cancers. Whole-study context: Patients received ivuxolimab, an intravenous treatment, every 2 weeks at 0.01 to 10 mg/kg. General study points: Certain nonresponding patients likewise had low normalized T-cell clonal expansion.

Trimming removed 0 bases from V and 2 bases from J, with 8 bases in between. CDR3 length equals 16 residues. From germline, CDR1 is MGHRA and CDR2 YSYEKL. The method was immunoSEQ multiplex PCR; TCRdb's version includes in-frame clones alone and lacks a portion of them. The table includes some 19,000 clones, more than 60% detected once. Notes on this clone: What it binds is not known.

This clonotype originated in an adult with an advanced solid tumor such as melanoma, head and neck, liver or kidney cancer. This sequence joins TRBV4-1 and TRBJ1-6; D is undetermined. The material was CD4+ or CD8+ T cells sorted from blood, obtained in a trial of the OX40 agonist ivuxolimab. DNA of the CDR3: TGCGCCAGCAGCCAAGATGGGAGGGCCTATAATTCACCCCTCCACTTT. Translating it yields CASSQDGRAYNSPLHF.